These T cell receptor beta chains were read from a single sample in a study of T-cell memory formation after mild COVID-19. TCRdb reprocessed the 5' RACE reads via MiXCR and lists one record per CDR3 protein. This sample yields approximately 240,000 distinct CDR3 sequences, of which 16% are seen a single time; around 3.8% belongs to the top ten. Sequenced: PBMCs or a T cell subset sorted from them (not recorded which). The origin of the receptors is a man between 18 and 29 years old who had mild COVID-19 (a few samples of this study predate the infection). Cell type and time point are not known. The CDR3 runs from the conserved cysteine through the conserved F or W. D genes are given only for firm matches. Some rows have no size entry. The others give once, few or many, or a class for an expanded clone.

D	V	J	size	DNA	CDR3
TRBD2	TRBV19	TRBJ2-3	.	TGTGCCAGTAGTATAGCTGGACTAGCGGGAGGCCGGGAGGATACGCAGTATTTT	CASSIAGLAGGREDTQYF
.	TRBV20-1	TRBJ2-1	many	TGCAGTGCAAGATTAGATTCCGTTGGGTTCTTC	CSARLDSVGFF
.	TRBV7-6	TRBJ2-2	.	TGTGCCAGCACCTCTGGGGGGCTTTCCGGGGAGCTGTTTTTT	CASTSGGLSGELFF
TRBD1	TRBV4-3	TRBJ1-1	few	TGCGCCAGCAGCCAGCACTCATCGGGGACAGGAGGACGCGCTGAAGCTTTCTTT	CASSQHSSGTGGRAEAFF
.	TRBV11-2	TRBJ2-1	many	TGTGCCAGCAGCTCACCGGGGAACAATGAGCAGTTCTTC	CASSSPGNNEQFF
.	TRBV28	TRBJ2-1	few	TGTGCCAGCACCTCCTCCTACAATGAGCAGTTCTTC	CASTSSYNEQFF
.	TRBV6-4	TRBJ1-2	many	TGTGCCAGCAGACACCTGACCTATGGCTACACCTTC	CASRHLTYGYTF
.	TRBV15	TRBJ1-2	.	TGTGCCACCAGCGTTGGGACCAACTATGGCTACACCTTC	CATSVGTNYGYTF
TRBD1	TRBV2	TRBJ1-2	few	TGTGCCAGCGCATACAGGGGGCGCCGGAACTATGGCTACACCTTC	CASAYRGRRNYGYTF
TRBD2	TRBV20-1	TRBJ2-2	many	TGCAGTGCTAGAGGTCCTAGCGGGGGGGCCGGCACCGGGGAGCTGTTTTTT	CSARGPSGGAGTGELFF
TRBD1	TRBV28	TRBJ2-5	many	TGTGCCAGCAGTCCTGGGACAGGGAGGTACGGGGCCACCCAGTACTTC	CASSPGTGRYGATQYF
.	TRBV20-1	TRBJ1-1	.	TGCAGTGCTTCCCGTGGGGGGAACACTGAAGCTTTCTTT	CSASRGGNTEAFF
.	TRBV6-2/TRBV6-3	TRBJ2-3	.	TGTGCCAGCAGTTCGGGGGTGTATACGCAGTATTTT	CASSSGVYTQYF
TRBD1	TRBV5-1	TRBJ2-2	.	TGCGCCAGCGGTAGGACAGGGACGAACACCGGGGAGCTGTTTTTT	CASGRTGTNTGELFF
.	TRBV5-4	TRBJ2-2	.	TGTGCCAGCAGCTCGTCCAGGGAGCTGATTTTT	CASSSSRELIF
.	TRBV9	TRBJ2-5	few	TGTGCCAGCAGCCCGCCGGGACCACAAGAGACCCAGTACTTC	CASSPPGPQETQYF
TRBD1	TRBV29-1	TRBJ2-5	.	TGCAGCGTTGAAGGGATTGGGGACAGCCGGGGAGAGACCCAGTACTTC	CSVEGIGDSRGETQYF
.	TRBV5-8	TRBJ2-3	few	TGTGCCAGCAGCTCACCACCATACTCAGATACGCAGTATTTT	CASSSPPYSDTQYF
.	TRBV6-6	TRBJ2-6	few	TGTGCCAGCGGGAACCGGGCCTCTGGGGCCAACGTCCTGACTTTC	CASGNRASGANVLTF
.	TRBV7-2	TRBJ2-5	few	TGTGCCAGCAGCTCCGGTGTCCCCTACGAGACCCAGTACTTC	CASSSGVPYETQYF
TRBD2	TRBV6-5	TRBJ2-3	.	TGTGCCAGCAGTGCCAGCCCGGGACTAGCGGCGGGGACAGATACGCAGTATTTT	CASSASPGLAAGTDTQYF
.	TRBV12-3/TRBV12-4	TRBJ2-7	many	TGTGCCAGCAGTCTCCGTTCCTACGAGCAGTACTTC	CASSLRSYEQYF
.	TRBV4-1	TRBJ1-1	.	TGCGCCAGCAGCCAAGTGAGGAGGGCTGAAGCTTTCTTT	CASSQVRRAEAFF
TRBD1	TRBV7-9	TRBJ1-5	.	TGTGCCAGCAGCCCAGGGACAGGAGGAATGGATCAGCCCCAGCATTTT	CASSPGTGGMDQPQHF
.	TRBV12-3/TRBV12-4	TRBJ1-3	many	TGTGCCAGCGGCAGCTCTGGAAACACCATATATTTT	CASGSSGNTIYF
.	TRBV30	TRBJ2-3	few	TGTGCCTGGAGCCCCCCCGGGTTCAAGGGTACGCAGTATTTT	CAWSPPGFKGTQYF
TRBD1	TRBV9	TRBJ2-3	.	TGTGCCAGCAGCTCGGGACAGGGAGGAGATACGCAGTATTTT	CASSSGQGGDTQYF
TRBD1	TRBV11-2	TRBJ1-1	.	TGTGCCAGCAGCTCAGGACAGGGTTCGGTAGCTTTCTTT	CASSSGQGSVAFF
TRBD2	TRBV4-3	TRBJ2-1	.	TGCGCCAGCAGCCAAGAGCGGGGGGGCTCCTACAATGAGCAGTTCTTC	CASSQERGGSYNEQFF
.	TRBV5-6	TRBJ2-3	.	TGTGCCAGCAGCTTGGTCGGGCTAGATACGCAGTATTTT	CASSLVGLDTQYF
TRBD1	TRBV12-3/TRBV12-4	TRBJ1-2	few	TGTGCCAGCAGTTTTTGGCAGGGGGACGGCTACACCTTC	CASSFWQGDGYTF
.	TRBV6-5	TRBJ2-3	once	TGTGCCAGCAGTTACTTGAGGTTGGGAGCGCAGTATTTT	CASSYLRLGAQYF
TRBD1	TRBV7-8	TRBJ2-7	few	TGTGCCAGCAGCCCGGGGAGAAACAGGGGAGTGAGCGAGCAGTACTTC	CASSPGRNRGVSEQYF
TRBD1	TRBV10-1	TRBJ2-7	.	TGCGCCAGCAGTCGGGACAGCTCTGGATTCAGGTACTTC	CASSRDSSGFRYF
.	TRBV9	TRBJ1-1	few	TGTGCCAGCAGCCCGCATCGGGATGGCACTGAAGCTTTCTTT	CASSPHRDGTEAFF
TRBD1	TRBV7-9	TRBJ1-6	.	TGTGCCAGCAGCTTACGTCTCGGGACAGACAATTCACCCCTCCACTTT	CASSLRLGTDNSPLHF
.	TRBV4-1	TRBJ1-4	many	TGCGCCAGCAGCCGCCGGCTTTCAAATGAAAAACTGTTTTTT	CASSRRLSNEKLFF
TRBD2	TRBV12-3/TRBV12-4	TRBJ2-5	.	TGTGCCAGCAGGCTAGCGGGGGCCGTGACCCAGTACTTC	CASRLAGAVTQYF
.	TRBV9	TRBJ2-3	.	TGTGCCAGCAGCCCCCAGCGGACCGCGCAGTATTTT	CASSPQRTAQYF
.	TRBV6-5	TRBJ1-5	.	TGTGCCAGCACATCAGGGTTTCATCAGCCCCAGCATTTT	CASTSGFHQPQHF
.	TRBV15	TRBJ2-3	.	TGTGCCACCAGCAGAGATTTGCCAGTTTCAGATACGCAGTATTTT	CATSRDLPVSDTQYF
.	TRBV29-1	TRBJ1-1	.	TGCAGCGTTGTCCGTCCCGGTCGCTTCGAGGTGGCTTTCTTT	CSVVRPGRFEVAFF
.	TRBV7-2	TRBJ1-5	few	TGTGCCAGCAGCTTAGACAGGGTCAATCAGCCCCAGCATTTT	CASSLDRVNQPQHF
.	TRBV7-2	TRBJ1-1	few	TGTGCCAGCAGCCTACAGGCTCTGAACACTGAAGCTTTCTTT	CASSLQALNTEAFF
.	TRBV29-1	TRBJ2-3	.	TGCAGCGTTGTGGGGGGTGGAGATACGCAGTATTTT	CSVVGGGDTQYF
.	TRBV27	TRBJ2-1	few	TGTGCCAGCAGCCGACCCGACAGCTACAATGAGCAGTTCTTC	CASSRPDSYNEQFF
.	TRBV7-2	TRBJ1-6	.	TGTGCCAGCAGCTTAGGACAGCATTCACCCCTCCACTTT	CASSLGQHSPLHF
.	TRBV7-2	TRBJ2-2	few	TGTGCCAGCAGCCAGACAGTCGGGGAGCTGTTTTTT	CASSQTVGELFF